These T cell receptor beta chains were read from a single sample in a study of blood T cell repertoires in COVID-19. TCRdb's copy holds only in-frame clones and misses some; the assay was immunoSEQ multiplex PCR. The table lists about 59,000 clones, around 83% of them singletons. Sequenced sample: peripheral blood. The receptors shown here come from an elderly woman with acute or convalescent COVID-19. CDR3s include the opening cysteine and the closing phenylalanine or tryptophan. The D gene is left open where the match is weak. Size is stated for part of the rows, as once, few or many counts, or as a class when the clone is expanded.

V	size	J	D	CDR3	DNA
TRBV30	NA	TRBJ1-1	NA	CAWSVQGTGEAFF	TGTGCCTGGAGCGTACAGGGTACTGGAGAAGCTTTCTTT
TRBV7-2	NA	TRBJ2-7	TRBD2	CASSPRTSGRRGEQYF	TGTGCCAGCAGCCCCCGGACTAGCGGGAGGAGAGGCGAGCAGTACTTC
TRBV9	NA	TRBJ2-5	NA	CASSARLTPQETQYF	TGTGCCAGCAGCGCCAGACTCACGCCGCAAGAGACCCAGTACTTC
TRBV10-2	NA	TRBJ2-7	TRBD1	CASIGQGALSEQYF	TGCGCCAGCATTGGACAGGGGGCTCTGTCCGAGCAGTACTTC
TRBV29-1	NA	TRBJ2-2	TRBD1	CSVVGGGQSNTGELFF	TGCAGCGTTGTGGGTGGGGGACAGTCGAACACCGGGGAGCTGTTTTTT
TRBV7-3	once	TRBJ2-2	NA	CASSLNRPGGELFF	TGTGCCAGCAGCTTAAACCGCCCGGGCGGGGAGCTGTTTTTT
TRBV7-2	NA	TRBJ2-5	TRBD2	CASSSGLAVETQYF	TGTGCCAGCAGCTCCGGACTAGCGGTAGAGACCCAGTACTTC
TRBV6-5	NA	TRBJ1-2	TRBD1	CASSSTGGRYGYTF	TGTGCCAGCAGTTCAACAGGGGGCAGATATGGCTACACCTTC
TRBV19	NA	TRBJ1-3	TRBD1	CASSEDRGSSGNTIYF	TGTGCCAGTAGTGAAGACAGGGGTTCGTCTGGAAACACCATATATTTT
TRBV7-9	NA	TRBJ2-1	NA	CASSSVAWTGNNEQFF	TGTGCCAGCAGCTCTGTGGCCTGGACTGGTAACAATGAGCAGTTCTTC
TRBV7-8	NA	TRBJ1-1	TRBD1	CASSPEQGVTEAFF	TGTGCCAGCAGCCCAGAACAGGGGGTCACTGAAGCTTTCTTT
TRBV27	NA	TRBJ2-7	TRBD1	CASSLSRGPSYEQYF	TGTGCCAGCAGTTTAAGCAGGGGGCCCTCCTACGAGCAGTACTTC
TRBV5-1	NA	TRBJ2-5	NA	CASREQGTGEETQYF	TGCGCCAGCAGAGAACAGGGGACTGGGGAAGAGACCCAGTACTTC